This T cell receptor (beta chain) was profiled in a study of T cell responses to AZD1222 COVID-19 vaccine. Concerning this clone: The antigen is unknown.

The study, taken as a whole, reports: Dominant CD4 TCR responses targeted spike regions 160-218 and 743-854. Following two doses of AZD1222, Spike-specific TCR breadth and depth rose.

CDR3 size: 16 residues. Per the germline V gene, CDR1 is SNHLY and CDR2 is FYNNEI. Trimming removed 1 base at V and 10 bases at J, with 17 bases between. Sequencing was performed with immunoSEQ multiplex PCR; in TCRdb, only in-frame clones are kept and a portion is missing. Here the sample spans some 75,000 clones, approximately 90% being singletons. The V and J genes are TRBV2 and TRBJ1-6; D might be TRBD1 (5 bases). Here the sequenced sample was peripheral blood, taken on day 0 of AZD1222 vaccination. The receptor was isolated from an adult in good health. The CDR3 sequence: CASSEGTGDRGSPLHF. CDR3 sequence (DNA): TGTGCCAGCAGTGAAGGCACGGGGGACCGGGGGTCACCCCTCCACTTT.